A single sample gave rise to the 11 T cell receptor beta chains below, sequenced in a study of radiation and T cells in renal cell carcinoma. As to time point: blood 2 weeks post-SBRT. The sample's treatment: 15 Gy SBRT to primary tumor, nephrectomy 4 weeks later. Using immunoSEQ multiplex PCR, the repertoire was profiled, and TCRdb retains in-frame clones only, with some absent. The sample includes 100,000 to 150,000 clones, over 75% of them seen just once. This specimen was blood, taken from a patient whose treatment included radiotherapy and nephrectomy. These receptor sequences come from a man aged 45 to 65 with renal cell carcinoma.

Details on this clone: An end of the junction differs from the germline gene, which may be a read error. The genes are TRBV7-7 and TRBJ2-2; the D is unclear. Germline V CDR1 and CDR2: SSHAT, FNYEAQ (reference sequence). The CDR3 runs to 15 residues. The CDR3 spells CASSSQLADTGELFF. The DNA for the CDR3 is TGTGCTAGCAGCTCACAACTCGCCGACACCGGGGAGCTGTTTTTT. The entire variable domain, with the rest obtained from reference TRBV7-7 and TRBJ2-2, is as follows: GAGVSQSPRYKVTKRGQDVTLRCDPISSHATLYWYQQALGQGPEFLTYFNYEAQPDKSGLPSDRFSAERPEGSISTLTIQRTEQRDSAMYRCASSSQLADTGELFFGEGSRLTVL.

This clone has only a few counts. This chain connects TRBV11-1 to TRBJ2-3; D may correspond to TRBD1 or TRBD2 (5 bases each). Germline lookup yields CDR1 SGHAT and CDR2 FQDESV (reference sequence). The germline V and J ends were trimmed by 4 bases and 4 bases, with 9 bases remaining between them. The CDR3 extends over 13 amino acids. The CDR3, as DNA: TGTGCCAGCAGCTCTGGGGGTGCAGATACGCAGTATTTT. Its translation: CASSSGGADTQYF. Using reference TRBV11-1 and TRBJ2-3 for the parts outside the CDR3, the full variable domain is EAEVAQSPRYKITEKSQAVAFWCDPISGHATLYWYRQILGQGPELLVQFQDESVVDDSQLPKDRFSAERLKGVDSTLKIQPAELGDSAMYLCASSSGGADTQYFGPGTRLTVL.

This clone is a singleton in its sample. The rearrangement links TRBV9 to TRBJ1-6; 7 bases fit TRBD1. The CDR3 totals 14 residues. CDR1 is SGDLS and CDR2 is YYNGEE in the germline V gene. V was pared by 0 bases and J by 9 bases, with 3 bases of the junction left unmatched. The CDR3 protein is CASSVGQGGSPLHF. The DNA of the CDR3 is TGTGCCAGCAGCGTAGGACAGGGCGGTTCACCCCTCCACTTT.

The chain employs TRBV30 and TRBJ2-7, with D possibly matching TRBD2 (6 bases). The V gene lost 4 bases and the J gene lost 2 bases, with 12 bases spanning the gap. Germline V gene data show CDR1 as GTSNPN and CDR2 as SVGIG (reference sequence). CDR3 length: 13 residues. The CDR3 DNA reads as TGTGCCTGGAAGACGGCGGGGACCTACGAGCAGTACTTC. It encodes CAWKTAGTYEQYF. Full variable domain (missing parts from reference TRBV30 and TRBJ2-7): SQTIHQWPATLVQPVGSPLSLECTVEGTSNPNLYWYRQAAGRGLQLLFYSVGIGQISSEVPQNLSASRPQDRQFILSSKKLLLSDSGFYLCAWKTAGTYEQYFGPGTRLTVT.

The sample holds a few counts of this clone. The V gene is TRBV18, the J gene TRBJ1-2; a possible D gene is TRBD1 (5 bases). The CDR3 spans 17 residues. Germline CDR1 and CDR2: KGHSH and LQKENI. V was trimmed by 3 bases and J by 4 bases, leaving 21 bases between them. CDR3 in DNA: TGTGCCAGCTCACCCAGATCGGCCGGGGGAGATTCCTATGGCTACACCTTC. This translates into CASSPRSAGGDSYGYTF. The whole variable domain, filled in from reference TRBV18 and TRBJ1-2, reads NAGVMQNPRHLVRRRGQEARLRCSPMKGHSHVYWYRQLPEEGLKFMVYLQKENIIDESGMPKERFSAEFPKEGPSILRIQQVVRGDSAAYFCASSPRSAGGDSYGYTFGSGTRLTVV.

The CDR3 here is CASSERGGSTDTQYF. CDR3 coding DNA: TGTGCCAGCAGTGAACGGGGGGGAAGCACAGATACGCAGTATTTT. The chain employs TRBV6-4 and TRBJ2-3; TRBD2 matches 8 bases. The CDR3 contains 15 residues. Germline values: CDR1 MRHNA, CDR2 SNTAGT. V shed 3 bases and J 0 bases; nucleotides not matched to a gene: 2.

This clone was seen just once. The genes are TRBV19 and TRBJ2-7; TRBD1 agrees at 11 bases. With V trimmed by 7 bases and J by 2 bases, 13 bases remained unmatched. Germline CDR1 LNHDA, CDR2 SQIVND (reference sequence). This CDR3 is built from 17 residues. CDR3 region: CASTKRAPGQGAYEQYF. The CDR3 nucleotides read TGTGCCAGTACCAAACGAGCCCCGGGACAGGGGGCCTACGAGCAGTACTTC.

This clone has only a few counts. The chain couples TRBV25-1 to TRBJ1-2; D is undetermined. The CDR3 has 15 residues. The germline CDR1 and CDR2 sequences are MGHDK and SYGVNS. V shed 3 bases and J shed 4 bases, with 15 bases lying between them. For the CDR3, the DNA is TGTGCCAGCAGTGATCCCCAAGGCGGCAGCTATGGCTACACCTTC. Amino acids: CASSDPQGGSYGYTF.

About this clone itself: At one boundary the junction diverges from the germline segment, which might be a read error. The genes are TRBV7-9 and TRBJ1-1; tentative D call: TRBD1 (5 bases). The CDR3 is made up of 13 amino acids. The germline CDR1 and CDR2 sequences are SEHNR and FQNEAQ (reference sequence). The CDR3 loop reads CASSLDKNTVAFF. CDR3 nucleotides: TGTGCCAGCAGCCTGGACAAGAACACTGTAGCTTTCTTT.

Here the CDR3 reads CASSEAGGGVFYEQYF. In DNA form, the CDR3 reads TGTGCCAGCAGTGAAGCTGGAGGGGGCGTTTTCTACGAGCAGTACTTC. The chain employs TRBV6-1 and TRBJ2-7; D may be TRBD1 (7 bases). Germline values: CDR1 MNHNS, CDR2 SASEGT. The V end was cut by 0 bases, the J end by 3 bases, with 15 bases between. The CDR3 length is 16 residues.

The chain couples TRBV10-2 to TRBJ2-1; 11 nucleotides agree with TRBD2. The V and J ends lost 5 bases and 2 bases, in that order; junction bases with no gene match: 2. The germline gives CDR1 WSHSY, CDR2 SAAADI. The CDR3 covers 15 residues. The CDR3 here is CASSRLAGTYNEQFF. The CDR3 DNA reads TGCGCCAGCAGTCGACTAGCGGGGACCTACAATGAGCAGTTCTTC.